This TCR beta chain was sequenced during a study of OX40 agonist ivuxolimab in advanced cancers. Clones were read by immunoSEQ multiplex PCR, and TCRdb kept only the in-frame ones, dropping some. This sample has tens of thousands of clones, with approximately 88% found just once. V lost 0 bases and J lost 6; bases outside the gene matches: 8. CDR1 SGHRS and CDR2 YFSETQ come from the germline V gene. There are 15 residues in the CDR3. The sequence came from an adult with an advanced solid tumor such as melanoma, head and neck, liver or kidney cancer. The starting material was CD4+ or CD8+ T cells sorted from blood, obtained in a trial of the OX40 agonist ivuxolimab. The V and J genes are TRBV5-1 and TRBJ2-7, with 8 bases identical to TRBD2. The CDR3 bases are TGCGCCAGCAGCTTGGGGTTAGCGGGATCGAGCGAGCAGTACTTC. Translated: CASSLGLAGSSEQYF. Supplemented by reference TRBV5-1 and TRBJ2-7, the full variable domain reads KAGVTQTPRYLIKTRGQQVTLSCSPISGHRSVSWYQQTPGQGLQFLFEYFSETQRNKGNFPGRFSGRQFSNSRSEMNVSTLELGDSALYLCASSLGLAGSSEQYFGPGTRLTVT.